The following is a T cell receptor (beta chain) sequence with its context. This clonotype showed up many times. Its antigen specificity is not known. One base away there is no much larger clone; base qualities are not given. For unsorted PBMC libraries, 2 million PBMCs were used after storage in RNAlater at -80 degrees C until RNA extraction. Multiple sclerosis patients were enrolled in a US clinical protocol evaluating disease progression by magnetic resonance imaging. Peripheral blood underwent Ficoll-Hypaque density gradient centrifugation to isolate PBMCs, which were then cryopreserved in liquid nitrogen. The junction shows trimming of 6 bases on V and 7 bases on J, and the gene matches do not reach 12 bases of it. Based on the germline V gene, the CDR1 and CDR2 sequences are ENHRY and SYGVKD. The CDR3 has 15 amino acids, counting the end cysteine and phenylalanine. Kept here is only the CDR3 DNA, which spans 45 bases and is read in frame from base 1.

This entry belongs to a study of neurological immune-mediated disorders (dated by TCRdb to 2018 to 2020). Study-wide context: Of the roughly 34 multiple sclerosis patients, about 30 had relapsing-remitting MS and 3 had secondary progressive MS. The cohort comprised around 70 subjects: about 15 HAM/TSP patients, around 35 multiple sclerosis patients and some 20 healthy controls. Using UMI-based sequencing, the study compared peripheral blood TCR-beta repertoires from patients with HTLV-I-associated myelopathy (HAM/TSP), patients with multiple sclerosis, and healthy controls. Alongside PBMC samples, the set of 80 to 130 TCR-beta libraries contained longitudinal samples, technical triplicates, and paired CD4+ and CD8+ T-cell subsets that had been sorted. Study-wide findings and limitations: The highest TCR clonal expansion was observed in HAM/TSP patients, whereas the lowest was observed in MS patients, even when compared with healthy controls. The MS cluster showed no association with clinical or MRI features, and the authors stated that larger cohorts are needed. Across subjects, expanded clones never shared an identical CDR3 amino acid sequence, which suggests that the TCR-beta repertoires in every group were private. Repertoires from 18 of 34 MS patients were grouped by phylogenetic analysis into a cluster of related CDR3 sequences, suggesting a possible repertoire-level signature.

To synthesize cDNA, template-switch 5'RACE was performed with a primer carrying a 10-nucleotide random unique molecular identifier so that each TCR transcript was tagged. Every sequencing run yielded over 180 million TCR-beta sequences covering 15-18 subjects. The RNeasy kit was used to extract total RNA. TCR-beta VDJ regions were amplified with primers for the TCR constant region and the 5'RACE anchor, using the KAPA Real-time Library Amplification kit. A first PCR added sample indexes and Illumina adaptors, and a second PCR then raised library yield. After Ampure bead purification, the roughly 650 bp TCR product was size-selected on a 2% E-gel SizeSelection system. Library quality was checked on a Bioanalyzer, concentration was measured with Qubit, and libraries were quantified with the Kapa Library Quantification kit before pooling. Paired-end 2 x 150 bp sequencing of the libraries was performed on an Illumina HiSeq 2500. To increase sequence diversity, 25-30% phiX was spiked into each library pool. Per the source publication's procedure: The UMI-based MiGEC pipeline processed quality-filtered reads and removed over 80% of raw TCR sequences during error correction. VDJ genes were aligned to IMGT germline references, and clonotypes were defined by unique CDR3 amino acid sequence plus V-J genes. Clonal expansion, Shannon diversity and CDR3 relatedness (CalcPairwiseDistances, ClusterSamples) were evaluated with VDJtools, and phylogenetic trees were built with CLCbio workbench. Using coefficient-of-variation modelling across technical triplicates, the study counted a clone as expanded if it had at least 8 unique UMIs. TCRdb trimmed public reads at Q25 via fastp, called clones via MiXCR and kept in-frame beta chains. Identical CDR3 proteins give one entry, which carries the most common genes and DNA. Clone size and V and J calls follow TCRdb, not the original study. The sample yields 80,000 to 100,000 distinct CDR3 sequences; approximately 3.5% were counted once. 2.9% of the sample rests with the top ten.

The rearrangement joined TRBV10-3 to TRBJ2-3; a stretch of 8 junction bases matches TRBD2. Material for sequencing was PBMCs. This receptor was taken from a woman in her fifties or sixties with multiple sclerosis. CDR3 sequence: CAISEPAGGTYTQYF. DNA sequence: TGTGCCATCAGCGAGCCTGCGGGGGGCACGTATACGCAGTATTTT.